These 9 T cell receptor beta chains were all obtained from the same sample, sequenced in a study of CD8+CD57+ T cells in acquired aplastic anemia. Both TCR beta VDJ combination and CDR3 sequence profiling were carried out. Genomic DNA was the template for this profiling. TCRdb used MiXCR to reprocess the reads, holding one entry per CDR3 protein. Of fewer than 200,000 distinct CDR3 sequences listed, roughly 43% are singletons. Sequencing involved patients with CD8+CD57+ cell expansion previously shown by flow cytometry. The sample was sorted CD4+, CD8+, or CD8+CD57+ T cells (not recorded which) from PBMCs. These receptors all come from a human donor with aplastic anemia.

This clonotype was picked up many times. This chain joins TRBV7-2 and TRBJ2-7; 7 bases align to TRBD2. Germline-derived CDR1 and CDR2 are SGHTA and FQGNSA. J gave up 5 bases and V 3 bases, and 7 bases lay outside the gene matches. The CDR3 spans 14 residues. In DNA form, the CDR3 reads TGTGCCAGCAGCTTGCGACTAGCCAGGAACGAGCAGTACTTC. Amino acid sequence: CASSLRLARNEQYF.

In this sample, this clonotype turned up many times. The CDR3 sequence is CSARDQVLETQYF. The CDR3 region has the DNA TGCAGTGCTAGAGATCAAGTATTGGAGACCCAGTACTTC. This rearrangement joins TRBV20-1 to TRBJ2-5; D ambiguous. The germline V and J ends were trimmed by 0 bases and 5 bases, with 10 bases remaining between them. The CDR3 runs 13 residues. Germline CDR1 and CDR2: DFQATT and SNEGSKA (reference sequence).

This clonotype occurred a few times. This may stem from a read error, because a much larger clone lies one nucleotide away. The chain carries TRBV10-3 and TRBJ2-7, with a possible D match to TRBD2 (5 bases). V was trimmed by 10 bases and J by 4 bases, leaving 23 bases between them. The germline CDR1 and CDR2 sequences are ENHRY and SYGVKD. The CDR3 sequence is 15 residues long. The CDR3 loop is CASRPARAPWYEQYF. The DNA for the CDR3 is TGTGCCAGCCGGCCGGCGAGGGCCCCTTGGTACGAGCAGTACTTC.

This chain uses TRBV9 with TRBJ2-5; 16 bases align to TRBD2. Germline V gene lookup returns CDR1 SGDLS and CDR2 YYNGEE. The V and J ends lost 2 bases and 5 bases, in that order; junction bases with no gene match: 6. This CDR3 comprises 17 residues. The CDR3 region is CASSVRGLAGGPETQYF. CDR3 nucleotides: TGTGCCAGCAGCGTGAGGGGACTAGCGGGGGGGCCGGAGACCCAGTACTTC.

On this clonotype: The junction does not match germline at one end; this may be a read error. This rearrangement joins TRBV7-8 to TRBJ1-5; D is perhaps TRBD1 (6 bases). The germline CDR1 and CDR2 sequences are SGHVS and FQNEAQ. The length of the CDR3 is 15 residues. CDR3 region: CAGSLAQGGGQPQHF. The DNA for the CDR3 is TGTGCCGGCAGCTTAGCACAGGGAGGCGGTCAGCCCCAGCATTTT.

This rearrangement joins TRBV20-1 to TRBJ2-7, with TRBD2 as a possible D gene (6 bases). Germline values: CDR1 DFQATT, CDR2 SNEGSKA (reference sequence). V dropped 7 bases and J dropped 0 bases, with 10 bases sitting between them. CDR3 length: 12 amino acids. CDR3 residues: CSVREISYEQYF. Here the CDR3 DNA reads TGCAGTGTGCGGGAAATCTCCTACGAGCAGTACTTC.

This clonotype was picked up many times. This sequence joins TRBV19 and TRBJ2-3; possibly TRBD1 for D (6 bases). CDR1 is LNHDA and CDR2 is SQIVND in the germline V gene (reference sequence). The CDR3 is 15 amino acids. V lost 3 bases, J lost 1 base, and 11 bases lay in between. CDR3 protein: CASSISGVGTDTQYF. The DNA for the CDR3 is TGTGCCAGTAGTATTTCAGGGGTCGGCACAGATACGCAGTATTTT.

Many counts were recorded for this clonotype. The CDR3 region is CASSPPFRQSTDTQYF. The CDR3 DNA reads TGTGCCAGCAGCCCCCCATTTCGACAGAGCACAGATACGCAGTATTTT. V gene TRBV7-9 combines with J gene TRBJ2-3; tentatively, D is TRBD1 (5 bases). The CDR3 totals 16 residues. The V end was cut by 5 bases, the J end by 0 bases, with 15 bases between. The germline V gene has CDR1 SEHNR and CDR2 FQNEAQ (reference sequence).

This clonotype appeared many times. The gene calls are TRBV6-1 and TRBJ1-5; TRBD1 might be the D (5 bases). The CDR3 totals 15 residues. V dropped 4 bases and J dropped 3 bases, with 13 bases sitting between them. The V gene's germline CDR1 is MNHNS and CDR2 SASEGT. CDR3 protein: CASSVDQGYNQPQHF. Written as DNA, the CDR3 is TGTGCCAGCAGTGTTGATCAGGGTTACAATCAGCCCCAGCATTTT.